This TCR beta chain derives from a study of cytomegalovirus exposure and HLA in healthy donors. The CDR3 extends over 13 amino acids. Germline V gene sequence: CDR1 SNHLY, CDR2 FYNNEI. The V end was cut by 2 bases, the J end by 5 bases, with 9 bases between. Study results and caveats: In a later analysis, several top co-occurrence clusters appeared linked to parvovirus B19, influenza, CMV and Epstein-Barr virus.

Details on this clone: Its target is unknown.

The PCR employed 60 Vbeta primers together with 13 Jbeta primers. Using immunoSEQ multiplex PCR, the repertoire was profiled, and TCRdb retains in-frame clones only, with some absent. Here the sample table reports approximately 80,000 clones. This clonotype was obtained from a man aged 18 to 30 in good health and CMV-seropositive. The chain is built from TRBV2 and TRBJ1-2; TRBD1 is a possible D gene (6 bases). Sequencing was performed on PBMCs. As DNA, the CDR3 is TGTGCCAGCAGTGAACAGGGACAATATGGCTACACCTTC. Its protein is CASSEQGQYGYTF.